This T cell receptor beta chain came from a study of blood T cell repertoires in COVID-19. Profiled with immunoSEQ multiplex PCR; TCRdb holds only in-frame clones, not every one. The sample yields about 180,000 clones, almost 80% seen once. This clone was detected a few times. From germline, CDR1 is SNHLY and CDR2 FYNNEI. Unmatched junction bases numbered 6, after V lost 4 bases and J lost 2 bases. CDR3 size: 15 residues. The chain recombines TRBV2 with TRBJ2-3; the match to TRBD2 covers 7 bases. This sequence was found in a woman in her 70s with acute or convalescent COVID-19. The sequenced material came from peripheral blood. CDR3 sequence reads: CASSGLREYTDTQYF. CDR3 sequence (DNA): TGTGCCAGCAGTGGGTTGCGGGAGTACACAGATACGCAGTATTTT.